Given below is one T cell receptor (beta chain) in context. Its antigen is undetermined. This sample is part of a study of T cells in localized non-small cell lung cancer. Broader study findings: Higher T cell density in the blood was associated with longer overall survival, whereas higher adjacent-lung clonality associated with shorter survival. Sequencing covered just one tumor region, so heterogeneity cannot be ruled out. Of the tissues analyzed, uninvolved adjacent lung showed maximal T cell clonality, greater than tumor.

The CDR3 is made up of 14 amino acids. V lost 5 bases and J lost 0; bases outside the gene matches: 4. The germline gives CDR1 MNHNY, CDR2 SVGAGI (reference sequence). Profiling relied on immunoSEQ multiplex PCR, and the TCRdb table lists in-frame clones only, not all of them. The table shows about 40,000 clones, with about four fifths occurring only once. The source is a male donor at least 60 years old with stage II lung adenocarcinoma. The chain employs TRBV6-6 and TRBJ2-7; 7 nucleotides align to TRBD2. The sample in question was peripheral blood mononuclear cells, obtained before any cancer treatment. Written as DNA, the CDR3 is TGTGCCAGCAGTCCTACTAGCGTCTCCTACGAGCAGTACTTC. It is translated as CASSPTSVSYEQYF.